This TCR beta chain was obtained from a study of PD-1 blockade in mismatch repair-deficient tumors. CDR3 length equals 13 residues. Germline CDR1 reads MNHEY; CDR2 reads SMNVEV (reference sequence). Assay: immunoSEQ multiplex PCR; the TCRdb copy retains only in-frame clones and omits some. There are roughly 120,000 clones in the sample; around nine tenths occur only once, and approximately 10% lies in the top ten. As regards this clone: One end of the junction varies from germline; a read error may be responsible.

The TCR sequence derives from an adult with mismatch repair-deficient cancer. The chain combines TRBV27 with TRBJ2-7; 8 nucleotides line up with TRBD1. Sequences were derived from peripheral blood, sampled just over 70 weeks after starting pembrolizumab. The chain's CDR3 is CASSPGGSNEQYF. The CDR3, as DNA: TGTGCCAGCAGCCCAGGGGGCTCCAACGAGCAGTACTTC.